This T cell receptor beta chain was documented in a study of identical twins. Findings and limits, study-wide: Memory repertoires lacked the insertion deficit that abundant cord blood beta clonotypes showed.

Germline V lookup: CDR1 MGHRA, CDR2 YSYEKL. This CDR3 spans 16 amino acids. The V and J ends lost 2 bases and 1 base, in that order; junction bases with no gene match: 2. TCRdb recomputed calls from the 5' RACE reads with MiXCR, one row per CDR3 protein. In the table there are approximately 1.8 million distinct CDR3 sequences, about 30% of which are singletons. As concerns this clonotype: Antigen unknown.

The TCR sequence derives from a newborn girl in good health. The gene calls are TRBV4-1 and TRBJ2-3; 11 positions match TRBD2. Sequenced: cord blood. CDR3 sequence reads: CASSQKLAGGTDTQYF. CDR3 DNA: TGCGCCAGCAGCCAAAAACTAGCGGGGGGCACAGATACGCAGTATTTT.